These 21 T cell receptor beta chains share one sample of origin, sequenced in a study of T-cell reconstitution after alpha-beta-depleted transplantation in children. Molecular barcoding with unique molecular identifiers was used for the TCRbeta library. TCRdb recomputed calls from the PCR reads with MiXCR, one row per CDR3 protein. The sample yields fewer than 700,000 distinct CDR3 sequences, 10% to 15% seen once. The material sequenced was PBMCs, mostly from graft donor cells, taken 360 days after TCRalphabeta/CD19-depleted stem cell transplant. Receptors originate from a male patient younger than 18 who had a stem cell transplant for acute myeloid leukemia, so the T cells may come from the graft donor.

This clonotype has a handful of counts. The gene calls are TRBV5-1 and TRBJ2-1; TRBD2 agrees at 7 bases. The V gene end was trimmed by 0 bases and the J gene end by 8 bases; junction bases not matched to a gene: 11. The V gene's germline CDR1 is SGHRS and CDR2 YFSETQ. The CDR3 contains 16 residues. The CDR3 sequence is CASSLAASGIRHEQFF. CDR3 nucleotide sequence: TGCGCCAGCAGCTTGGCGGCTAGCGGTATACGGCATGAGCAGTTCTTC.

The chain uses TRBV27 and TRBJ2-7; maybe TRBD2 (5 bases). CDR1 MNHEY and CDR2 SMNVEV come from the germline V gene (reference sequence). This CDR3 is built from 15 residues. The V and J ends lost 5 bases and 0 bases respectively, with 14 bases between them. The CDR3 coding sequence is TGTGCCAGCAGTCTCGGTAGCGCCTCCTCCTACGAGCAGTACTTC. The encoded protein is CASSLGSASSYEQYF.

This clonotype has only a few counts. CDR3 nucleotide sequence: TGTGCCACCGGACAGCCGAATTCACCCCTCCACTTT. Amino acid sequence: CATGQPNSPLHF. The V call is TRBV13, the J call TRBJ1-6; D might be TRBD1 (6 bases). V lost 10 bases to trimming and J lost 7 bases, with 11 bases between them. In germline, CDR1 is PRHDT, CDR2 FYEKMQ (reference sequence). The CDR3 consists of 12 residues. The full variable domain, with the rest looked up from reference TRBV13 and TRBJ1-6, is AAGVIQSPRHLIKEKRETATLKCYPIPRHDTVYWYQQGPGQDPQFLISFYEKMQSDKGSIPDRFSAQQFSDYHSELNMSSLELGDSALYFCATGQPNSPLHFGNGTRLTVT.

The V gene is TRBV9, the J gene TRBJ2-1, with D maybe TRBD2 (5 bases). Germline CDR1 and CDR2: SGDLS and YYNGEE. V was clipped by 3 bases and J by 4 bases, with 11 bases between them. There are 14 residues in the CDR3. CDR3: CASSALGEYNEQFF. CDR3 bases: TGTGCCAGCAGCGCGTTGGGAGAGTACAATGAGCAGTTCTTC.

In its sample, this clonotype was seen many times. V usage is TRBV28 and J usage is TRBJ2-7, with 8 bases fitting TRBD2. The CDR3 is made up of 12 amino acids. The V gene's germline CDR1 is MDHEN and CDR2 SYDVKM. V trimming: 5 bases; J trimming: 3 bases; junction bases outside the gene matches: 0. Here the CDR3 reads CASSGTSYEQYF. CDR3 DNA: TGTGCCAGCAGTGGGACTAGCTACGAGCAGTACTTC.

This clonotype was detected ten times or more. V usage is TRBV28 and J usage is TRBJ2-7; TRBD1 or TRBD2 may be the D gene (6 bases each). Germline V CDR1 and CDR2: MDHEN, SYDVKM. The CDR3 loop spans 14 amino acids. Between the trimmed V and J ends, which lost 7 bases and 0 bases, there was a span of 13 bases. CDR3 nucleotides: TGTGCCAGCATAGGGGGAGGAATCTCCTACGAGCAGTACTTC. Translation: CASIGGGISYEQYF.

V gene TRBV6-2 or TRBV6-3 combines with J gene TRBJ2-1; TRBD2 aligns across 11 bases. After removal of 5 bases from V and 7 bases from J, the junction contained 10 bases not matched to a gene. There are 16 residues in the CDR3. The V gene's germline CDR1 is MNHEY and CDR2 SVGEGT. This CDR3 reads CASSKLAGGGFNEQFF. The CDR3 DNA reads TGTGCCAGCAGTAAATTAGCGGGAGGGGGTTTTAATGAGCAGTTCTTC.

In this sample, this clonotype turned up a few times. The chain couples TRBV15 to TRBJ2-1, with 7 bases that match TRBD2. The junction had 12 bases not matched to a gene; V was cut back by 0 bases and J by 4 bases. Germline V gives CDR1 LNHNV, CDR2 YYDKDF (reference sequence). CDR3 size: 18 residues. CDR3 sequence reads: CATSRDSSAGETYNEQFF. In DNA form, the CDR3 reads TGTGCCACCAGCAGAGATAGTTCCGCGGGAGAGACTTACAATGAGCAGTTCTTC.

This clonotype was found many times. The chain couples TRBV12-3 or TRBV12-4 to TRBJ1-5, with D tentatively TRBD1 (6 bases). V was pared by 6 bases and J by 6 bases, with 18 bases between. The CDR3 is made up of 15 amino acids. The CDR3 DNA is TGTGCCAGCAGCGCAACGGCGGGGGGGGCTCAGCCCCAGCATTTT. It codes for CASSATAGGAQPQHF.

The chain employs TRBV14 and TRBJ2-7; TRBD2 matches at 11 bases. Per germline, CDR1 SGHDN and CDR2 FVKESK. There are 20 residues in the CDR3. The V and J ends lost 0 bases and 2 bases, in that order; junction bases with no gene match: 15. CDR3 in DNA: TGTGCCAGCAGCCAAGAATCCCCAACTAGCGGGAGCCCTCTTGCCTACGAGCAGTACTTC. It is translated as CASSQESPTSGSPLAYEQYF.

The chain combines TRBV4-2 with TRBJ2-7, with D tentatively TRBD1 (5 bases). From germline, CDR1 is LGHNA and CDR2 YNFKEQ. There are 14 residues in the CDR3. V was shortened by 1 base and J by 5 bases, with 12 bases between the two germline ends. The CDR3 sequence is CASSQAQGNHEQYF. The CDR3 bases are TGTGCCAGCAGCCAAGCGCAGGGTAACCACGAGCAGTACTTC.

This chain connects TRBV29-1 to TRBJ1-3; 8 bases line up with TRBD1. This CDR3 is built from 15 residues. V was pared by 4 bases and J by 2 bases, with 7 bases of the junction left unmatched. Germline CDR1 SQVTM, CDR2 ANQGSEA. The CDR3 here is CSVARTGTTGNTIYF. The CDR3 nucleotides read TGCAGCGTTGCTCGGACAGGGACGACTGGAAACACCATATATTTT. The full variable domain, rest sourced from reference TRBV29-1 and TRBJ1-3, is SAVISQKPSRDICQRGTSLTIQCQVDSQVTMMFWYRQQPGQSLTLIATANQGSEATYESGFVIDKFPISRPNLTFSTLTVSNMSPEDSSIYLCSVARTGTTGNTIYFGEGSWLTVV.

Points on this clonotype: At one boundary the junction diverges from the germline segment, which might be a read error. This rearrangement joins TRBV28 to TRBJ1-3, with unresolved D. The CDR3 has 14 residues. Germline CDR1 MDHEN, CDR2 SYDVKM. This chain's CDR3 is CASIRSPSGNTLYF. DNA of the CDR3: TGTGCCAGCATACGGAGTCCCTCTGGAAACACCCTATATTTT.

The J gene is TRBJ2-5, the V gene TRBV14, with TRBD1 matching 9 bases. The germline V gene encodes CDR1 SGHDN and CDR2 FVKESK. The CDR3 spans 14 residues. V shed 4 bases and J 4 bases; nucleotides not matched to a gene: 4. Written as DNA, the CDR3 is TGTGCCAGCAGCCCGGGACAGGGTGTAGAGACCCAGTACTTC. Amino acids: CASSPGQGVETQYF.

This clonotype showed up just a few times. CDR3 in amino acids: CASSTGTGDTGELFF. The CDR3 DNA is TGTGCCAGCAGCACAGGGACAGGGGACACCGGGGAGCTGTTTTTT. The gene calls are TRBV7-2 and TRBJ2-2; 10 bases fit TRBD1. The junction had 3 bases not matched to a gene; V was cut back by 5 bases and J by 3 bases. This CDR3 has 15 amino acids. The germline gives CDR1 SGHTA, CDR2 FQGNSA. Complete variable domain (other parts from reference TRBV7-2 and TRBJ2-2): GAGVSQSPSNKVTEKGKDVELRCDPISGHTALYWYRQSLGQGLEFLIYFQGNSAPDKSGLPSDRFSAERTGGSVSTLTIQRTQQEDSAVYLCASSTGTGDTGELFFGEGSRLTVL.

This clonotype has a count of ten or more. This sequence joins TRBV12-3 or TRBV12-4 and TRBJ2-1; tentatively, D is TRBD1 (6 bases). The V end was cut by 6 bases, the J end by 7 bases, with 13 bases between. This CDR3 spans 13 amino acids. The DNA of the CDR3 is TGTGCCAGCAGGGCACAGGGACAAAATGAGCAGTTCTTC. Amino acid sequence: CASRAQGQNEQFF.

This clonotype was counted many times. The J gene is TRBJ2-1, the V gene TRBV7-3, with D tentatively TRBD2 (5 bases). CDR3 length equals 14 residues. Deletions cut 5 bases from V and 10 bases from J, with 18 bases between. Per the germline V gene, CDR1 is SGHTA and CDR2 is FQGTGA. The CDR3 region is CASSPREAAREQFF. CDR3 in DNA: TGTGCCAGCAGCCCGAGAGAAGCGGCGAGGGAGCAGTTCTTC.

This clonotype was seen only a few times. This chain joins TRBV7-2 and TRBJ2-5; D possibly matches TRBD1 or TRBD2 (7 bases each). V was shortened by 5 bases and J by 5 bases, with 21 bases between the two germline ends. Looked up from germline, CDR1 is SGHTA and CDR2 is FQGNSA. The CDR3 runs 16 residues. CDR3 sequence reads: CASSLSSTGREETQYF. Written as DNA, the CDR3 is TGTGCCAGCAGCCTCTCATCGACAGGGCGGGAGGAGACCCAGTACTTC.

This clonotype was seen repeatedly, ten times or more. The rearrangement uses TRBV5-1 and TRBJ2-5, with TRBD2 matching over 12 bases. This CDR3 comprises 16 residues. After removal of 1 base from V and 2 bases from J, the junction contained 3 bases not matched to a gene. The germline CDR1 and CDR2 sequences are SGHRS and YFSETQ. This CDR3 is CASSLRLAGVQETQYF. For the CDR3, the DNA is TGCGCCAGCAGCTTGAGACTAGCGGGAGTTCAAGAGACCCAGTACTTC.

This clonotype turned up a few times. The J gene is TRBJ1-2, the V gene TRBV29-1; 10 bases line up with TRBD1. This CDR3 is 14 amino acids long. V gave up 7 bases and J gave up 6 bases; unmatched junction bases: 11. Germline V CDR1 and CDR2: SQVTM, ANQGSEA. The chain's CDR3 is CSAQRRDRGDGYTF. The CDR3 DNA reads as TGCAGCGCCCAAAGAAGGGACAGGGGAGATGGCTACACCTTC.

This clonotype was detected many times. This chain links TRBV29-1 with TRBJ1-1; no definite D call. Trimming pared 2 bases from V and 2 bases from J, leaving 12 bases between. Germline assignment: CDR1 SQVTM and CDR2 ANQGSEA. The CDR3 consists of 14 residues. The CDR3 sequence is CSVESRTANTEAFF. CDR3 coding DNA: TGCAGCGTTGAATCACGGACGGCAAACACTGAAGCTTTCTTT.